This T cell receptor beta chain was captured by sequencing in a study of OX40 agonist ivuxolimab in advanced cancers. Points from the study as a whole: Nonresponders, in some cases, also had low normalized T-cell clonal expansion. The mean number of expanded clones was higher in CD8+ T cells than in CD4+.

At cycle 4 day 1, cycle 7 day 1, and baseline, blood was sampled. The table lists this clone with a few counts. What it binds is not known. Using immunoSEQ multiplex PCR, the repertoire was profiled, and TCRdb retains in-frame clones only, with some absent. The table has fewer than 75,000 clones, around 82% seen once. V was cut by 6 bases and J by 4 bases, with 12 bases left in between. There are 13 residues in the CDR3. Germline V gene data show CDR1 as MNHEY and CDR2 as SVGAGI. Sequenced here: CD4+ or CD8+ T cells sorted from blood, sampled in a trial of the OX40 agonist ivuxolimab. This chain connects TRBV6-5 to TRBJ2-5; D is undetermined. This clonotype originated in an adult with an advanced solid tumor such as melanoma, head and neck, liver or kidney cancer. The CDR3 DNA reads TGTGCCAGCAGGGAGTGGATAGGAGAGACCCAGTACTTC. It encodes CASREWIGETQYF.